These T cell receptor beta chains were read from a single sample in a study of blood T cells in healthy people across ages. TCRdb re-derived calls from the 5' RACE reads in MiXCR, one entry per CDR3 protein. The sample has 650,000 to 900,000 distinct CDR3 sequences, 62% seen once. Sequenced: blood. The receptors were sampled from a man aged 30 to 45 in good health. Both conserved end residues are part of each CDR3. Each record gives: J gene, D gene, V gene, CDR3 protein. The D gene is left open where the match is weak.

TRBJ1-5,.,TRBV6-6,CASSSNKEMYSNQPQHF
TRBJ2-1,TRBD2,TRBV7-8,CASSDSGSGKFF
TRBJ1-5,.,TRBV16,CASSQAGGHQPQHF
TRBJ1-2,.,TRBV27,CASSLKGPNYGYTF
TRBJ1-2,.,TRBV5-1,CASSMDILYGYTF
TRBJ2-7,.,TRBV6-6,CASSTRGAYEQYF
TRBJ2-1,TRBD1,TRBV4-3,CASSQVAQGYNEQFF
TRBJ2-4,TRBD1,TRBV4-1,CASSQDRGQGWEGIQYF
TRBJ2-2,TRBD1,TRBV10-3,CAISDPDRGDGGELFF
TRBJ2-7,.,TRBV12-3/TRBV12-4,CASGPTAFSYEQYF
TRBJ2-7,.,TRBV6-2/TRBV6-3,CASREQEHEQYF
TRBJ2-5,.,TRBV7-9,CASSLRVFPETQYF
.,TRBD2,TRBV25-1,CASSGLAVQETQYF
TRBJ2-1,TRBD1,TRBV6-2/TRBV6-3,CASSYRTDRPLYNEQFF
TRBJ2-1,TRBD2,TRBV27,CASSRGGVVDEQFF